The 24 T cell receptor beta chains in this list originate from one sample, sequenced in a study of blood T cells in healthy people across ages. PCR was performed a second time for about 7 to 12 cycles using a sample-barcoded 5' primer and a J-beta primer mix. TCRdb re-analysed the 5' RACE reads in MiXCR, keeping a single row per CDR3 protein. In the table there are under 750,000 distinct CDR3 sequences, around 48% of which are singletons. The specimen was blood. These receptors all stem from a man older than 75 in good health.

This clonotype showed up many times. V gene TRBV10-3 combines with J gene TRBJ2-1, with D tentatively TRBD2 (5 bases). Germline assignment: CDR1 ENHRY and CDR2 SYGVKD. There are 14 residues in the CDR3. V was cut by 7 bases and J by 5 bases, with 15 bases left in between. The CDR3 DNA is TGTGCCATCACCCCGGACTTGTACCACAATGAGCAGTTCTTC. Its translation is CAITPDLYHNEQFF.

The J gene is TRBJ2-5, the V gene TRBV7-9, with 12 bases that match TRBD2. V was pared by 5 bases and J by 5 bases, with 12 bases of the junction left unmatched. The CDR3 is made up of 17 amino acids. Per the germline V gene, CDR1 is SEHNR and CDR2 is FQNEAQ (reference sequence). The CDR3 coding sequence is TGTGCCAGCAGCCCCACGACCGGACTAGCGGGACACGAGACCCAGTACTTC. This codes for CASSPTTGLAGHETQYF.

Points on this clonotype: Possible read error: a much larger clone is one base away. V gene TRBV6-5 combines with J gene TRBJ1-2; D is perhaps TRBD1 (5 bases). The germline V gene has CDR1 MNHEY and CDR2 SVGAGI. The CDR3 sequence is 14 residues long. V lost 5 bases and J 5 bases, leaving 15 bases between the germline ends. The DNA for the CDR3 is TGTGCCAGCAGTGACGGGGACTCAGGGTATGGCTACACCTTC. Protein product: CASSDGDSGYGYTF.

V is TRBV3-1 and J is TRBJ1-2, with D unresolved. The CDR3 has 15 amino acids. Trimming cost V 0 bases and J 9 bases, with 17 bases left between them. Germline V gene lookup returns CDR1 LGHDT and CDR2 YNNKEL (reference sequence). The CDR3 loop reads CASSQDLAAGISYTF. The DNA of the CDR3 is TGTGCCAGCAGCCAAGATCTGGCAGCGGGCATTAGCTACACCTTC.

This chain joins TRBV7-9 and TRBJ2-1, with unresolved D. Germline lookup yields CDR1 SEHNR and CDR2 FQNEAQ (reference sequence). The CDR3 extends over 15 amino acids. V lost 5 bases and J 8 bases, leaving 19 bases between the germline ends. The CDR3 spells CASSGQLVGGDEQFF. The CDR3 DNA reads as TGTGCCAGCAGCGGCCAGCTGGTTGGCGGCGATGAGCAGTTCTTC.

With regard to this clonotype: A junction end diverges from the germline sequence, so it may reflect a read error. V is TRBV4-3 and J is TRBJ1-2; D is unclear. CDR3 length: 16 residues. Germline loops: CDR1 LGHNA, CDR2 YSLEER. The CDR3 bases are TGCGCCAGCAACCAAGAGCAACCAGGACTTAACTATGGCTACACCTTC. Translated, it gives CASNQEQPGLNYGYTF.

This clonotype was observed a handful of times. The J gene is TRBJ2-3, the V gene TRBV3-1, with 8 bases matching TRBD2. Germline assignment: CDR1 LGHDT and CDR2 YNNKEL (reference sequence). The trim removed 4 bases at V and 0 bases at J, leaving 3 bases unmatched. CDR3 length: 15 residues. The CDR3 region is CASSLGGRSTDTQYF. The CDR3 DNA reads TGTGCCAGCAGCCTTGGCGGGAGGAGCACAGATACGCAGTATTTT.

The table lists this clonotype with a few counts. The rearrangement joins TRBV2 to TRBJ1-2; D possibly corresponds to TRBD1 (5 bases). The CDR3 has 14 residues. V was cut by 0 bases and J by 8 bases, with 13 bases left in between. CDR1 and CDR2 from the germline V gene are SNHLY and FYNNEI. The CDR3: CASSEALGARGYTF. CDR3 nucleotide sequence: TGTGCCAGCAGTGAAGCGCTCGGGGCACGAGGCTACACCTTC.

V and J are TRBV20-1 and TRBJ2-7; D is unresolved. Per germline, CDR1 DFQATT and CDR2 SNEGSKA (reference sequence). The CDR3 sequence is 13 residues long. Deletions cut 2 bases from V and 3 bases from J, with 11 bases between. The CDR3 sequence is CSARPEARYEQYF. CDR3 DNA sequence: TGCAGTGCTAGACCGGAAGCACGCTACGAGCAGTACTTC.

This clonotype was counted many times. The V call is TRBV30, the J call TRBJ1-2; D not resolved. Looked up from germline, CDR1 is GTSNPN and CDR2 is SVGIG (reference sequence). This CDR3 region has 11 residues. Trimming removed 7 bases at V and 8 bases at J, with 14 bases between. CDR3 protein: CALSYRLGYTF. The CDR3 DNA reads as TGTGCCTTATCTTACCGACTGGGCTACACCTTC. The whole variable domain, filled in from reference TRBV30 and TRBJ1-2, reads SQTIHQWPATLVQPVGSPLSLECTVEGTSNPNLYWYRQAAGRGLQLLFYSVGIGQISSEVPQNLSASRPQDRQFILSSKKLLLSDSGFYLCALSYRLGYTFGSGTRLTVV.

This clonotype was found many times. J is TRBJ1-5 and V is TRBV6-6, with D possibly matching TRBD1 (6 bases). The CDR3 runs 15 residues. V dropped 4 bases and J dropped 4 bases, with 14 bases sitting between them. Germline lookup yields CDR1 MNHNY and CDR2 SVGAGI (reference sequence). CDR3 in amino acids: CASSFSRGGNQPQHF. The CDR3 DNA reads as TGTGCCAGCAGTTTCTCGAGGGGGGGGAATCAGCCCCAGCATTTT.

The CDR3 sequence: CASSLDTGTAKRGGYTF. The CDR3 DNA follows: TGCGCCAGCAGCTTGGATACCGGGACCGCTAAGAGAGGAGGCTACACCTTC. V is TRBV5-1 and J is TRBJ1-2; tentative D call: TRBD1 (5 bases). Germline V gives CDR1 SGHRS, CDR2 YFSETQ. The CDR3 loop spans 17 amino acids. Trimming left V 0 bases short and J 8 bases short, with 23 bases between.

The chain combines TRBV29-1 with TRBJ2-1, with D unresolved. V shed 8 bases and J shed 5 bases, with 13 bases lying between them. Germline V lookup: CDR1 SQVTM, CDR2 ANQGSEA. The CDR3 is 12 residues long. DNA of the CDR3: TGCAGCACTGATCGAGACCACAATGAGCAGTTCTTC. The encoded protein is CSTDRDHNEQFF.

The chain is built from TRBV20-1 and TRBJ2-3, with TRBD2 identical over 13 bases. This CDR3 region has 17 residues. Trimming removed 3 bases from V and 4 bases from J; junction bases left unmatched: 10. Germline assignment: CDR1 DFQATT and CDR2 SNEGSKA (reference sequence). The CDR3 spells CSASTSGRAEGADTQYF. CDR3 in DNA: TGCAGTGCTAGTACTAGCGGGAGGGCCGAAGGAGCAGATACGCAGTATTTT.

The V call is TRBV7-3, the J call TRBJ2-1, with 10 bases that match TRBD2. V lost 4 bases and J lost 6; bases outside the gene matches: 9. From germline, CDR1 is SGHTA and CDR2 FQGTGA. CDR3 length: 16 residues. CDR3 loop: CASSWVLAGGRNEQFF. The CDR3 coding sequence is TGTGCCAGCAGCTGGGTCTTAGCGGGGGGCCGCAATGAGCAGTTCTTC.

CDR3 region: CASSVAIDTQYF. CDR3 coding DNA: TGTGCCAGCAGCGTAGCGATAGATACGCAGTATTTT. The J gene is TRBJ2-3, the V gene TRBV9; no clear D. V was trimmed by 0 bases and J by 5 bases, leaving 4 bases between them. Germline V lookup: CDR1 SGDLS, CDR2 YYNGEE. There are 12 residues in the CDR3. Based on the CDR3 plus reference TRBV9 and TRBJ2-3, the full variable domain is DSGVTQTPKHLITATGQRVTLRCSPRSGDLSVYWYQQSLDQGLQFLIQYYNGEERAKGNILERFSAQQFPDLHSELNLSSLELGDSALYFCASSVAIDTQYFGPGTRLTVL.

The chain joins TRBV4-1 to TRBJ1-2; D ambiguous. V was cut by 1 base and J by 4 bases, with 10 bases left in between. The CDR3 loop spans 14 amino acids. Looked up from germline, CDR1 is MGHRA and CDR2 is YSYEKL. CDR3 region: CASSQGVWGYGYTF. CDR3 nucleotide sequence: TGCGCCAGCAGCCAAGGGGTTTGGGGCTATGGCTACACCTTC.

This chain uses TRBV23-1 with TRBJ2-3; 7 bases line up with TRBD1. TRBV23-1 is placed among ORFs of uncertain function. This CDR3 comprises 16 residues. J gave up 2 bases and V 4 bases, and 9 bases lay outside the gene matches. The CDR3 spells CASSPKGGQVTDTQYF. CDR3 sequence (DNA): TGCGCCAGCAGTCCCAAAGGAGGACAGGTCACAGATACGCAGTATTTT.

The V gene is TRBV9, the J gene TRBJ2-5; 8 bases map to TRBD2. There are 16 residues in the CDR3. CDR1 is SGDLS and CDR2 is YYNGEE in the germline V gene. After removal of 0 bases from V and 1 base from J, the junction contained 5 bases not matched to a gene. The CDR3 loop is CASSVGKRGLQETQYF. CDR3 nucleotides: TGTGCCAGCAGCGTAGGGAAGCGGGGGCTCCAAGAGACCCAGTACTTC.

The chain combines TRBV4-2 with TRBJ1-2; D is uncertain. The CDR3 contains 19 residues. Looked up from germline, CDR1 is LGHNA and CDR2 is YNFKEQ. Trimming removed 2 bases at V and 3 bases at J, with 25 bases between. The CDR3 is CASSQYQGKGIGVYYGYTF. In nucleotides, the CDR3 is TGTGCCAGCAGCCAATACCAAGGCAAAGGTATCGGAGTCTACTATGGCTACACCTTC.

This clonotype was found many times. The V and J genes are TRBV6-5 and TRBJ1-6; possibly TRBD1 for D (5 bases). V was clipped by 0 bases and J by 7 bases, with 16 bases between them. Germline V gene data show CDR1 as MNHEY and CDR2 as SVGAGI. The CDR3 has 17 residues. CDR3 sequence (DNA): TGTGCCAGCAGTTACTCGGCTCATCTCGGGGGAAATTCACCCCTCCACTTT. Its protein is CASSYSAHLGGNSPLHF.

V and J are TRBV4-3 and TRBJ1-6, with 7 positions matching TRBD1. Trimming removed 3 bases from V and 7 bases from J; junction bases left unmatched: 6. Germline V gene data show CDR1 as LGHNA and CDR2 as YSLEER. This CDR3 contains 15 residues. As DNA, the CDR3 is TGCGCCAGCAGCCAGGGCCAGGGGGGCAATTCACCCCTCCACTTT. As protein: CASSQGQGGNSPLHF.

This clonotype showed up just a few times. V gene TRBV27 combines with J gene TRBJ2-7, with 9 bases fitting TRBD1. Germline V CDR1 and CDR2: MNHEY, SMNVEV (reference sequence). The CDR3 has 16 residues. Trimming cost V 3 bases and J 6 bases; bases outside gene matches: 12. The CDR3, as DNA: TGTGCCAGCAGTTTCCGGGTCCCGGGACAGGGCGGCGAGCAGTACTTC. Protein: CASSFRVPGQGGEQYF.

This chain joins TRBV7-9 and TRBJ2-7; TRBD2 matches 14 bases. Germline-derived CDR1 and CDR2 are SEHNR and FQNEAQ (reference sequence). The CDR3 spans 18 residues. V trimming: 4 bases; J trimming: 5 bases; junction bases outside the gene matches: 13. The CDR3 here is CASSYGLAGGPFPDEQYF. The DNA for the CDR3 is TGTGCCAGCAGCTACGGACTAGCGGGGGGACCTTTTCCAGACGAGCAGTACTTC.